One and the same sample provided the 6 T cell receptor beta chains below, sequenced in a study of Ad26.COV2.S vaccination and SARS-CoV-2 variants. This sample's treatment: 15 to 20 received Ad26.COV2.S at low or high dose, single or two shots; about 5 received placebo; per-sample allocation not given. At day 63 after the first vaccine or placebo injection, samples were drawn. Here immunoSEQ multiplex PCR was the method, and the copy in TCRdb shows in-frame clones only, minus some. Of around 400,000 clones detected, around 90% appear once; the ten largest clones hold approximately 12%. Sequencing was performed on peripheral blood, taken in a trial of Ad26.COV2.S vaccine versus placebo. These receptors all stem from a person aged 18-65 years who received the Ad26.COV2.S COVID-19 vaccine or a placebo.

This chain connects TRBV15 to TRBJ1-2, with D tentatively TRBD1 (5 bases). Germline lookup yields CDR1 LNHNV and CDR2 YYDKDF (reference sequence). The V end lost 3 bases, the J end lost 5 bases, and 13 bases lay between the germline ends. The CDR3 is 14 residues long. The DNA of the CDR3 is TGTGCCACCAGCAGGAGCCTGGACATGTATGGCTACACCTTC. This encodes CATSRSLDMYGYTF. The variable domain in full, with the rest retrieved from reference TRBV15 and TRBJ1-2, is DAMVIQNPRYQVTQFGKPVTLSCSQTLNHNVMYWYQQKSSQAPKLLFHYYDKDFNNEADTPDNFQSRRPNTSFCFLDIRSPGLGDTAMYLCATSRSLDMYGYTFGSGTRLTVV.

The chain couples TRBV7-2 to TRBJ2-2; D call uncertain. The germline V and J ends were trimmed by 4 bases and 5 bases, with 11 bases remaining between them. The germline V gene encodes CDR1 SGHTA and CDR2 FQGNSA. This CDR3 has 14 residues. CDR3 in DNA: TGTGCCAGCAGCTATCTTCCCAGTACCGGGGAGCTGTTTTTT. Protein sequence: CASSYLPSTGELFF.

The CDR3, as DNA: TGCGCCAGCAGCTTAGCGGGAGGGTCAGATACGCAGTATTTT. Translating gives CASSLAGGSDTQYF. The V gene is TRBV5-1, the J gene TRBJ2-3, with 10 nucleotides matching TRBD2. The CDR3 is 14 residues long. Germline V gene lookup returns CDR1 SGHRS and CDR2 YFSETQ. With V trimmed by 2 bases and J by 4 bases, 1 base remained unmatched.

CDR3 bases: TGTGCCAGCAGTCCTACTAGCGGGAGGATCACCGGGGAGCTGTTTTTT. Its protein product is CASSPTSGRITGELFF. The chain uses TRBV2 and TRBJ2-2; TRBD2 agrees at 12 bases. V lost 5 bases to trimming and J lost 4 bases; unmatched junction nucleotides: 5. CDR1 is SNHLY and CDR2 is FYNNEI in the germline V gene. The CDR3 has 16 residues.

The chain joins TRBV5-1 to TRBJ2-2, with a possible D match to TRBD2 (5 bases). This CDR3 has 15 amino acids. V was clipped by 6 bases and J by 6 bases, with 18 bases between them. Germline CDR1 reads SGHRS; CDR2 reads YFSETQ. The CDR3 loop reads CASKLGRPRAGELFF. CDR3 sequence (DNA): TGCGCCAGCAAGTTGGGCAGGCCGAGGGCCGGGGAGCTGTTTTTT. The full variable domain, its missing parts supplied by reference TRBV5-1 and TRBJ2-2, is KAGVTQTPRYLIKTRGQQVTLSCSPISGHRSVSWYQQTPGQGLQFLFEYFSETQRNKGNFPGRFSGRQFSNSRSEMNVSTLELGDSALYLCASKLGRPRAGELFFGEGSRLTVL.

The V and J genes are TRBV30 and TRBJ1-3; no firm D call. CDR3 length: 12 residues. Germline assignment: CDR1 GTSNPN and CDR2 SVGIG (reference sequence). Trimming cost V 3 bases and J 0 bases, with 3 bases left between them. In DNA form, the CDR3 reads TGTGCCTGGAGGTACTCTGGAAACACCATATATTTT. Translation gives CAWRYSGNTIYF.